A selection of T cell receptor beta chains follows, all from one sample in a study of control samples from healthy donors and cancer patients. Some clones are missing from TCRdb's copy, which holds only in-frame ones; the method was immunoSEQ multiplex PCR. Of hundreds of thousands of clones in the sample, about nine tenths were seen once. The sequenced sample consisted of PBMCs. The receptors were sampled from a man aged 35 to 55 with head and neck cancer. CDR3s include the opening cysteine and the closing phenylalanine or tryptophan. Each record gives: V gene, J gene, D gene, clone size, CDR3 protein, CDR3 DNA. The D gene is left open where the match is weak. Rows may omit the clone size; those that give it use once, few, many or a size class.

TRBV28	TRBJ1-6	.	.	CASGRVNSPLHF	TGTGCCAGCGGCAGGGTTAATTCACCCCTCCACTTT
TRBV19	TRBJ1-1	.	.	CASSIEPGMNTEAFF	TGTGCCAGTAGTATAGAGCCGGGGATGAACACTGAAGCTTTCTTT
TRBV5-1	TRBJ2-3	TRBD1	.	CASSSDRARTDTQYF	TGCGCCAGCAGCTCAGACAGGGCACGCACAGATACGCAGTATTTT
TRBV7-3	TRBJ2-2	TRBD2	once	CASSLSPGGANTGELFF	TGTGCCAGCAGCCTATCACCCGGGGGGGCGAACACCGGGGAGCTGTTTTTT
TRBV28	TRBJ2-7	.	once	CASSPPRSSLSYEQYF	TGTGCCAGCAGTCCCCCCCGGTCGTCCCTCTCCTACGAGCAGTACTTC
TRBV7-2	TRBJ2-7	TRBD2	.	CASSLGPSGGFYEQYF	TGTGCCAGCAGCTTAGGCCCTAGCGGGGGCTTCTACGAGCAGTACTTC
TRBV13	TRBJ1-6	.	.	CASSLSGGAYGNSPLHF	TGTGCCAGCAGCTTATCTGGTGGGGCGTATGGTAATTCACCCCTCCACTTT
TRBV9	TRBJ1-5	TRBD1	.	CASSKDRGNQPQHF	TGTGCCAGCAGCAAAGACAGGGGGAATCAGCCCCAGCATTTT
TRBV10-3	TRBJ1-2	.	.	CAISESLTGNSGYTF	TGTGCCATCAGTGAGTCGTTAACAGGGAATTCTGGCTACACCTTC
TRBV4-2	TRBJ2-1	TRBD1	.	CASSKAGQGSGNEQFF	TGTGCCAGCAGCAAAGCGGGACAGGGCTCTGGGAATGAGCAGTTCTTC
TRBV5-1	TRBJ2-1	TRBD1	.	CASSLDQGASYNEQFF	TGCGCCAGCAGCTTGGACCAGGGGGCGTCCTACAATGAGCAGTTCTTC
TRBV30	TRBJ2-2	TRBD2	.	CAGGTSGGAVTGELFF	TGTGCCGGAGGGACTAGCGGGGGGGCGGTCACCGGGGAGCTGTTTTTT
TRBV10-3	TRBJ2-1	TRBD2	.	CAISAVLAGGDNEQFF	TGTGCCATCAGCGCTGTCCTAGCGGGGGGTGACAATGAGCAGTTCTTC
TRBV27	TRBJ2-3	.	.	CASSSHGTFTDTQYF	TGTGCCAGCAGTTCGCACGGGACGTTCACAGATACGCAGTATTTT
TRBV3-1/TRBV3-2	TRBJ2-7	TRBD2	.	CASSQASGQSSYEQYF	TGTGCCAGCAGCCAAGCTAGCGGGCAGAGCTCCTACGAGCAGTACTTC
TRBV19	TRBJ1-5	TRBD1	.	CASGNIPGQSQAAQHF	TGTGCCAGTGGGAACATACCGGGACAGTCCCAGGCAGCCCAGCATTTT
TRBV5-1	TRBJ2-5	TRBD1	few	CASSLQGAFIGETQYF	TGCGCCAGCAGTCTACAGGGGGCGTTCATTGGGGAGACCCAGTACTTC
TRBV18	TRBJ2-7	TRBD1	.	CASSPSGGASSYEQYF	TGTGCCAGCTCACCATCAGGGGGCGCCAGCTCCTACGAGCAGTACTTC
TRBV19	TRBJ2-5	TRBD1	.	CASSRRDRGETQYF	TGTGCCAGTAGTAGGCGGGACAGGGGAGAGACCCAGTACTTC
TRBV7-8	TRBJ2-7	.	.	CASSLAQGINEQYF	TGTGCCAGCAGCTTAGCGCAGGGTATCAACGAGCAGTACTTC
TRBV16	TRBJ2-5	.	once	CASSQSGTETQYF	TGTGCCAGCAGCCAATCCGGGACGGAGACCCAGTACTTC
TRBV6-5	TRBJ2-7	.	.	CASGRAYSYEQYF	TGTGCCAGCGGCAGAGCCTACTCCTACGAGCAGTACTTC
TRBV11-3	TRBJ2-3	.	few	CASSLGGPADTQYF	TGTGCCAGCAGCTTAGGGGGGCCAGCAGATACGCAGTATTTT
TRBV28	TRBJ2-4	.	.	CASSSQEGRAKNIQYF	TGTGCCAGCAGCTCACAAGAGGGTAGGGCCAAAAACATTCAGTACTTC
TRBV5-1	TRBJ1-5	.	.	CASSFSPDQPQHF	TGCGCCAGCAGCTTTAGCCCCGATCAGCCCCAGCATTTT
TRBV19	TRBJ2-2	.	.	CASSIRGAYTGELFF	TGTGCCAGTAGTATTAGGGGGGCTTACACCGGGGAGCTGTTTTTT
TRBV6-5	TRBJ1-4	TRBD1	.	CASRLTGGGSEKLFF	TGTGCCAGCAGACTTACAGGGGGCGGGAGTGAAAAACTGTTTTTT
TRBV28	TRBJ1-4	.	.	CASSGDEKLFF	TGTGCCAGCTCGGGGGATGAAAAACTGTTTTTT
TRBV10-3	TRBJ2-1	.	.	CAISAVSRNEQFF	TGTGCCATCAGTGCAGTGTCTCGGAATGAGCAGTTCTTC
TRBV9	TRBJ2-1	.	.	CASSVGLPLSSNEQFF	TGTGCCAGCAGCGTCGGGCTCCCCCTAAGCAGCAATGAGCAGTTCTTC
TRBV7-9	TRBJ2-2	TRBD1	.	CASSYRQGANTGELFF	TGTGCCAGCAGCTACAGACAGGGGGCGAACACCGGGGAGCTGTTTTTT
TRBV29-1	TRBJ1-3	.	.	CSVRIPGNTIYF	TGCAGCGTGCGAATACCTGGAAACACCATATATTTT
TRBV3-1/TRBV3-2	TRBJ2-7	.	.	CASSQDPSGVLRNF	TGTGCCAGCAGCCAAGACCCCTCCGGCGTCCTGCGGAACTTC
TRBV5-4	TRBJ1-3	.	.	CASSSSRGSGLGNTIYF	TGTGCCAGCAGCTCTAGTCGGGGGTCGGGACTAGGAAACACCATATATTTT
TRBV7-2	TRBJ1-1	.	.	CASSPNGVNTEAFF	TGTGCCAGCAGCCCTAATGGGGTGAACACTGAAGCTTTCTTT
TRBV28	TRBJ1-2	.	few	CASKTQGVHLIF	TGTGCCAGCAAAACCCAAGGGGTCCATCTCATCTTC
TRBV28	TRBJ2-7	.	.	CASSFRDKTRLAGQYF	TGTGCCAGCAGTTTCCGGGACAAAACCCGTCTTGCCGGGCAGTACTTC
TRBV23-1	TRBJ1-1	.	.	CASSPSTRLRGNAEAFF	TGCGCCAGCAGCCCCTCAACACGGCTAAGGGGAAACGCTGAAGCTTTCTTT
TRBV18	TRBJ1-1	.	.	CASSPSVMNTEAFF	TGTGCCAGCTCACCTTCAGTTATGAACACTGAAGCTTTCTTT
TRBV4-2	TRBJ1-4	TRBD1	.	CASSQATGGATNEKLFF	TGTGCCAGCAGCCAAGCCACAGGGGGTGCAACTAATGAAAAACTGTTTTTT
TRBV6-5	TRBJ2-2	.	.	CASSRGGNTGELFF	TGTGCCAGCAGCAGGGGAGGAAACACCGGGGAGCTGTTTTTT
TRBV5-6	TRBJ1-5	.	.	CASSLGRGYQPQHF	TGTGCCAGCAGCTTGGGTAGAGGGTATCAGCCCCAGCATTTT
TRBV5-4	TRBJ2-1	TRBD2	.	CASRLIRGGPDNEQFF	TGTGCCAGCAGATTGATCCGGGGGGGCCCTGACAATGAGCAGTTCTTC
TRBV4-1	TRBJ2-7	.	.	CASGLEGVEQYF	TGCGCCAGCGGATTGGAGGGGGTCGAGCAGTACTTC
TRBV6-2/TRBV6-3	TRBJ1-5	TRBD1	.	CASSFPGQGDQPQHF	TGTGCCAGCAGTTTCCCGGGACAGGGCGATCAGCCCCAGCATTTT
TRBV5-6	TRBJ2-7	.	.	CASSLGTGIYEQYF	TGTGCCAGCAGCTTGGGGACTGGAATATACGAGCAGTACTTC